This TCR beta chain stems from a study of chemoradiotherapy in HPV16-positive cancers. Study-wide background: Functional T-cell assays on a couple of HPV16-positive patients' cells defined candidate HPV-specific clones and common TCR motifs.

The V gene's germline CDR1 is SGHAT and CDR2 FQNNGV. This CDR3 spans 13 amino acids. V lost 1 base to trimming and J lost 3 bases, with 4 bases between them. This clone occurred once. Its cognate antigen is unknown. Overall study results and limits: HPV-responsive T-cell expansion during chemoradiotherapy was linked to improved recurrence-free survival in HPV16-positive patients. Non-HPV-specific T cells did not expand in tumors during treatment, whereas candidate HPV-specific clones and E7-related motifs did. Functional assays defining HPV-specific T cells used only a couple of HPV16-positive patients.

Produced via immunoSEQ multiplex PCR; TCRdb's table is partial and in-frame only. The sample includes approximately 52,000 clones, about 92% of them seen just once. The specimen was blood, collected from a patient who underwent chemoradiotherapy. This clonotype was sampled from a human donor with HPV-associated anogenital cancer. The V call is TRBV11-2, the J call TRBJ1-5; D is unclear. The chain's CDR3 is CASSLGLNQPQHF. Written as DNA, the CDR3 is TGTGCCAGCAGCTTAGGGCTCAATCAGCCCCAGCATTTT.